The 10 T cell receptor beta chains below all came from one sample that was sequenced in a study of blood T cell repertoires in COVID-19. Measured with immunoSEQ multiplex PCR; TCRdb has only the in-frame clones, and not every one. The repertoire has around 69,000 clones, around 84% of them found once; the top ten carry approximately 6.6%. The sequencing sample was made of peripheral blood. The receptors derive from a man in his fifties with active COVID-19.

The J gene is TRBJ2-1, the V gene TRBV11-2, with a possible D match to TRBD2 (5 bases). The length of the CDR3 is 12 residues. V was pared by 4 bases and J by 9 bases, with 10 bases between. Per the germline V gene, CDR1 is SGHAT and CDR2 is FQNNGV. The DNA of the CDR3 is TGTGCCAGCAGCTACCCCGGAGGTGAGCAGTTCTTC. It translates to CASSYPGGEQFF.

This chain joins TRBV5-1 and TRBJ2-1; D is possibly TRBD1 (6 bases). There are 13 residues in the CDR3. V lost 2 bases and J lost 7, with 10 bases in between. The V gene's germline CDR1 is SGHRS and CDR2 YFSETQ. CDR3 sequence reads: CASSLYQGNEQFF. In DNA form, the CDR3 reads TGCGCCAGCAGCTTATACCAGGGGAATGAGCAGTTCTTC.

CDR3 region: CASSPTGWGGQPQHF. CDR3 nucleotide sequence: TGTGCCAGCAGTCCGACAGGGTGGGGCGGTCAGCCCCAGCATTTT. The chain recombines TRBV27 with TRBJ1-5; TRBD1 matches 7 bases. The germline gives CDR1 MNHEY, CDR2 SMNVEV (reference sequence). The CDR3 runs to 15 residues. V shed 5 bases and J 6 bases; nucleotides not matched to a gene: 10.

V and J are TRBV6-5 and TRBJ1-5; 8 bases agree with TRBD1. J gave up 0 bases and V 6 bases, and 4 bases lay outside the gene matches. The germline V gene has CDR1 MNHEY and CDR2 SVGAGI. CDR3 length equals 15 residues. CDR3 in amino acids: CASRDRAYSNQPQHF. The DNA of the CDR3 is TGTGCCAGCAGGGACAGGGCTTATAGCAATCAGCCCCAGCATTTT.

This clone has at least ten counts. The chain uses TRBV5-5 and TRBJ2-2; tentative D call: TRBD1 (6 bases). Trimming took off 4 bases at V and 6 bases at J, with 13 bases between the two ends. Germline-derived CDR1 and CDR2 are SGHKS and YYEKEE (reference sequence). This CDR3 contains 14 residues. The CDR3 DNA follows: TGTGCCAGCAGCGCTATTCACAGGGCCGGGGAGCTGTTTTTT. Its translation is CASSAIHRAGELFF.

The genes are TRBV5-6 and TRBJ2-6, with a weak D call TRBD1 (6 bases). Deletions cut 4 bases from V and 5 bases from J, with 19 bases between. The CDR3 consists of 17 residues. CDR1 is SGHDT, CDR2 YYEEEE, per germline. The CDR3 region is CASSDQGPLFRANVLTF. In DNA form, the CDR3 reads TGTGCCAGCAGCGACCAGGGGCCCCTTTTCAGGGCCAACGTCCTGACTTTC.

The CDR3 DNA sequence: TGTGCCAGTAACAGGGAGGGGTACAATGAGCAGTTCTTC. Its protein is CASNREGYNEQFF. The V gene is TRBV19, the J gene TRBJ2-1; D may be TRBD2 (7 bases). Germline CDR1 LNHDA, CDR2 SQIVND (reference sequence). CDR3 size: 13 residues. V gave up 7 bases and J gave up 4 bases, with 11 bases separating them.

The chain is built from TRBV19 and TRBJ2-2; maybe TRBD2 (6 bases). This CDR3 spans 15 amino acids. Germline assignment: CDR1 LNHDA and CDR2 SQIVND (reference sequence). The germline V and J ends were trimmed by 6 bases and 4 bases, with 15 bases remaining between them. CDR3 residues: CASSRTGLFTGELFF. The CDR3 DNA sequence: TGTGCCAGTAGCAGAACGGGACTTTTCACCGGGGAGCTGTTTTTT.

The chain joins TRBV9 to TRBJ2-2; TRBD2 matches at 10 bases. This CDR3 region has 16 residues. Trimming at V came to 3 bases and at J to 6 bases, leaving 8 bases not matched to a gene. CDR1 and CDR2 (germline): SGDLS, YYNGEE. This CDR3 is CASSAWQAGGPGELFF. Here the CDR3 DNA reads TGTGCCAGCAGCGCCTGGCAAGCGGGAGGGCCCGGGGAGCTGTTTTTT.

This clone qualifies as medium-sized. This chain links TRBV30 with TRBJ2-1; TRBD2 matches 9 bases. Trimming at V came to 5 bases and at J to 9 bases, leaving 8 bases not matched to a gene. Germline V gene data show CDR1 as GTSNPN and CDR2 as SVGIG (reference sequence). The CDR3 has 13 amino acids. CDR3 bases: TGTGCCTGGGGTATAGCGGGGGCCCCTGAGCAGTTCTTC. It is translated as CAWGIAGAPEQFF.